This TCR beta chain derives from a study of blood T cell repertoires in COVID-19. The table came from immunoSEQ multiplex PCR; TCRdb's copy has only in-frame clones and leaves some out. The table has some 90,000 clones, 80% seen once. Sample: peripheral blood. The receptor's source is a human donor in a cohort sampled during active COVID-19.

CDR3 in amino acids: CASSLATSRYNEQFF. The CDR3 DNA follows: TGTGCCAGCAGTCTTGCGACTAGCCGATACAATGAGCAGTTCTTC. The J gene is TRBJ2-1, the V gene TRBV28; TRBD2 aligns across 7 bases. The CDR3 runs 15 residues. Germline CDR1 is MDHEN and CDR2 is SYDVKM. J gave up 4 bases and V 5 bases, and 8 bases lay outside the gene matches. Using reference TRBV28 and TRBJ2-1 for the parts outside the CDR3, the full variable domain is DVKVTQSSRYLVKRTGEKVFLECVQDMDHENMFWYRQDPGLGLRLIYFSYDVKMKEKGDIPEGYSVSREKKERFSLILESASTNQTSMYLCASSLATSRYNEQFFGPGTRLTVL.